This TCR beta chain is from a study of T-cell reconstitution after alpha-beta-depleted transplantation in children. The ends lost 7 bases at V and 6 bases at J; junction bases unmatched: 11. The germline V gene has CDR1 MNHNS and CDR2 SASEGT. The CDR3 length is 15 residues. This clonotype was recorded a few times. Library preparation (for TCRbeta) was performed with unique molecular identifiers. Using its own MiXCR run on the PCR reads, TCRdb lists one record per CDR3 protein. The table lists approximately 390,000 distinct CDR3 sequences, 11% of them singletons, with 4.5% to 7% in the top ten. This clonotype originated in a human donor who donated a stem cell graft to a child with acute myeloid leukemia. The source material was PBMCs from the stem cell graft donor, sampled from the stem cell graft. J is TRBJ2-3 and V is TRBV6-1, with TRBD2 identical over 9 bases. CDR3 in amino acids: CASTPGASGDDTQYF. CDR3 coding DNA: TGTGCCAGCACCCCGGGGGCTAGCGGGGATGATACGCAGTATTTT.